This T cell receptor (beta chain) was captured in a study of PD-1 blockade in mismatch repair-deficient tumors. Study results and limitations: Rapid post-treatment expansion, then contraction, generally preceding radiologic response, marked tumor-resident clones.

This clone showed up just once. Its antigen is as yet unknown. Germline V gene sequence: CDR1 SGHRS, CDR2 YFSETQ. The CDR3 is 16 amino acids. J lost 1 base, V lost 0 bases, and 5 bases had no gene match. TCRdb keeps only in-frame clones here, not all; method: immunoSEQ multiplex PCR. The sample holds some 85,000 clones, roughly 80% seen once. The TCR comes from an adult with mismatch repair-deficient cancer. J is TRBJ2-5 and V is TRBV5-1; 8 bases align to TRBD2. The material was peripheral blood, obtained 44 weeks after starting pembrolizumab. CDR3 in amino acids: CASSLVTSGLQETQYF. Here the CDR3 DNA reads TGCGCCAGCAGCTTGGTTACTAGCGGCCTCCAAGAGACCCAGTACTTC.